This record covers a single T cell receptor (beta chain). What it recognizes is unknown. The entry originates in a study of T cells expressing NK-cell markers. In the study overall: Serological testing identified most of the eight sequenced donors as HCMV-seropositive and one as seronegative. Notes on the study in general: Of the CD8+ T cells in roughly 6 donors, roughly 1.0-7.5% belonged to dominant NKG2C+ clonotypes. The leading position in the CD3+CD56-NKG2C+ fraction of a handful of donors also went to these clonotypes.

For each CDR3 protein, TCRdb gives one entry from its re-call of the 5' RACE reads, without DNA. The table lists fewer than 400,000 distinct CDR3 sequences, with about 11% in the top ten. The germline gives CDR1 WNHNN, CDR2 SYGVQD (reference sequence). CDR3 length equals 17 residues. Input material: blood T cells: a sorted CD56 or NKG2C T cell subset, CD4+ or CD8+ T cells, or bulk PBMC T cells (not recorded which). This chain links TRBV10-1 with TRBJ1-4; TCRdb's D call of TRBD1 is untestable without DNA. The source is a woman between 45 and 65 years old in good health. The CDR3 loop reads CASSESNARGTNEKLFF.